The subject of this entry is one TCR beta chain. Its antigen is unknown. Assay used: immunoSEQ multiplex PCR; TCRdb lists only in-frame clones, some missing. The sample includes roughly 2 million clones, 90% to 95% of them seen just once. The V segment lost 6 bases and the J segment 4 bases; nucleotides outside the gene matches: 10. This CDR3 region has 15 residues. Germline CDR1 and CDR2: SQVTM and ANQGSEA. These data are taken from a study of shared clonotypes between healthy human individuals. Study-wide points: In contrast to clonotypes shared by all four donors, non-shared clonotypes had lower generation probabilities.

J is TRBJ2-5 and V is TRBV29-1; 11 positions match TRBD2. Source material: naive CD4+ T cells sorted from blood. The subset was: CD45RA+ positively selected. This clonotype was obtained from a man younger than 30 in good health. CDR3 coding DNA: TGCAGCGTGAGCCCGGCTAGCGGGGGGTTAGAGACCCAGTACTTC. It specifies CSVSPASGGLETQYF.